Listed below are T cell receptor beta chains from one sample, sequenced in a study of regulatory T cells in long-lasting Graves disease. TCRdb called the multiplex PCR reads again in MiXCR, with one record for every CDR3 protein. The data contain about 560,000 distinct CDR3 sequences, around 16% of them singletons. These data are also associated with another study on T cells in Graves' hyperthyroidism and ophthalmopathy.

Sample: peripheral blood mononuclear cells (PBMCs), taken at new diagnosis, from a patient treated with antithyroid drugs. The receptors were gathered from a man between 18 and 35 years old with Graves disease. CDR3s include the opening cysteine and the closing phenylalanine or tryptophan. D genes are given only for firm matches. Rows may omit the clone size; those that give it use once, few, many or a size class.

clone size,D gene,V gene,J gene,CDR3 protein,CDR3 DNA
many,.,TRBV6-1,TRBJ2-6,CASSARHSGANVLTF,TGTGCCAGCAGTGCCCGGCACTCTGGGGCCAACGTCCTGACTTTC
.,TRBD1,TRBV19,TRBJ2-2,CASGKPGGAVTGELFF,TGTGCCAGTGGGAAACCAGGGGGCGCGGTCACCGGGGAGCTGTTTTTT
many,TRBD2,TRBV20-1,TRBJ2-7,CSALTSGPAPYEQYF,TGCAGTGCCCTAACTAGCGGACCAGCCCCCTACGAGCAGTACTTC
many,.,TRBV2,TRBJ2-7,CASSQGGRGWYEQYF,TGTGCCAGCAGTCAGGGGGGAAGGGGTTGGTACGAGCAGTACTTC
many,TRBD2,TRBV12-3/TRBV12-4,TRBJ2-1,CASSLSGLAGSEQFF,TGTGCCAGCAGTTTAAGTGGACTAGCGGGTTCTGAGCAGTTCTTC
.,.,TRBV29-1,TRBJ2-3,CSAYRRDGRTDTQYF,TGCAGCGCTTATCGCCGGGACGGCCGCACAGATACGCAGTATTTT
few,.,TRBV5-6,TRBJ2-3,CASSLGTNGDTQYF,TGTGCCAGCAGCTTGGGGACAAACGGGGATACGCAGTATTTT
.,.,TRBV7-3,TRBJ2-7,CASSVRGGSYEQYF,TGTGCCAGCAGCGTAAGAGGAGGCTCCTACGAGCAGTACTTC
many,.,TRBV11-2,TRBJ2-3,CASSSLTRVTDTQYF,TGTGCCAGCAGCTCATTGACTAGGGTCACAGATACGCAGTATTTT
.,TRBD2,TRBV4-1,TRBJ2-1,CASSLISGRAYNEQFF,TGCGCCAGCAGCCTAATTAGCGGGAGGGCCTACAATGAGCAGTTCTTC
many,.,TRBV20-1,TRBJ2-1,CSASRDTYNEQFF,TGCAGTGCTAGCAGAGATACCTACAATGAGCAGTTCTTC
.,.,TRBV20-1,TRBJ1-3,CSARQGSNTIYF,TGCAGTGCCAGGCAGGGTTCAAACACCATATATTTT
few,.,TRBV27,TRBJ1-1,CASSRSWGTEAFF,TGTGCCAGCAGCAGGTCTTGGGGCACTGAAGCTTTCTTT
.,.,TRBV28,TRBJ2-7,CASSFGADYEQYF,TGTGCCAGCAGTTTTGGGGCCGACTACGAGCAGTACTTC
many,TRBD2,TRBV7-9,TRBJ2-4,CASSPTSGQAKNIQYF,TGTGCCAGCAGCCCAACTAGCGGGCAGGCCAAAAACATTCAGTACTTC
.,.,TRBV5-5,TRBJ2-7,CASSLIFRTESSYEQYF,TGTGCCAGCAGCTTGATTTTTAGGACTGAGAGCTCCTACGAGCAGTACTTC
.,.,TRBV7-2,TRBJ1-2,CASTLRSNYGYTF,TGTGCCAGCACTTTGAGGTCTAACTATGGCTACACCTTC
few,.,TRBV3-1,TRBJ2-1,CASSSNTVWQFF,TGTGCCAGCAGCTCCAATACGGTTTGGCAGTTCTTC
many,TRBD2,TRBV20-1,TRBJ2-3,CSARDLAGGPVDTQYF,TGCAGTGCTAGAGATCTGGCGGGAGGGCCCGTGGATACGCAGTATTTT
few,.,TRBV6-1,TRBJ2-5,CASSDPRGETQYF,TGTGCCAGCAGTGACCCGAGGGGGGAGACCCAGTACTTC
many,.,TRBV5-1,TRBJ1-1,CASSIGQLRDTEAFF,TGCGCCAGCAGCATAGGACAGCTGAGGGACACTGAAGCTTTCTTT
.,.,TRBV20-1,TRBJ2-2,CSAEPGRLGELFF,TGCAGTGCTGAACCCGGGCGCCTCGGGGAGCTGTTTTTT
.,TRBD1,TRBV7-9,TRBJ2-2,CASSFQGATGELFF,TGTGCCAGCAGCTTCCAGGGGGCTACCGGGGAGCTGTTTTTT
many,TRBD1,TRBV6-5,TRBJ1-1,CASSYRGLNEAFF,TGTGCCAGCAGTTACAGGGGGCTAAATGAAGCTTTCTTT
few,.,TRBV6-2/TRBV6-3,TRBJ2-2,CASSYGAGTGELFF,TGTGCCAGCAGTTACGGGGCGGGCACCGGGGAGCTGTTTTTT
.,TRBD2,TRBV9,TRBJ2-1,CASSTSIHEQFF,TGTGCCAGCTCGACTAGCATCCATGAGCAGTTCTTC
many,.,TRBV7-9,TRBJ2-7,CASSPRGLPGEYEQYF,TGTGCCAGCAGCCCAAGGGGACTCCCGGGGGAATACGAGCAGTACTTC
many,TRBD1,TRBV20-1,TRBJ1-2,CSAPYRGGGYTF,TGCAGTGCTCCATACAGGGGAGGGGGCTACACCTTC
.,TRBD1,TRBV27,TRBJ1-2,CASSSRTGSYYSYTF,TGTGCCAGCAGTTCGCGGACAGGGAGCTACTATAGCTACACCTTC
few,TRBD2,TRBV27,TRBJ2-1,CASSFGGRSSEQFF,TGTGCCAGCAGTTTTGGCGGGAGGTCGAGTGAGCAGTTCTTC
many,.,TRBV29-1,TRBJ2-7,CSFQGAISGDYEQYF,TGCAGCTTCCAGGGTGCTATTTCGGGAGACTACGAGCAGTACTTC